A selection of T cell receptor beta chains follows, all from one sample in a study of blood T cell repertoires in COVID-19. Some clones are missing from TCRdb's copy, which holds only in-frame ones; the method was immunoSEQ multiplex PCR. The data show approximately 130,000 clones, approximately 85% seen once. The sequenced sample consisted of peripheral blood. The receptor set was obtained from a human donor in a cohort sampled during active COVID-19. Each CDR3 is given with its conserved first and last residue. Fields, in order: J gene, V gene, CDR3 length, clone size, D gene, CDR3 DNA, CDR3 protein. D genes are given only for firm matches. Clone size, where shown, is once, few, many, or a class for clones that have expanded.

j_call: TRBJ1-5; v_call: TRBV9; cdr3_length: 14; clone_size: .; d_call: .; cdr3_nt: TGTGCCAGCAGCGTTTCAGGGGAACATCAGCCCCAGCATTTT; cdr3_aa: CASSVSGEHQPQHF
j_call: TRBJ2-1; v_call: TRBV6-5; cdr3_length: 15; clone_size: .; d_call: TRBD1; cdr3_nt: TGTGCCAGCCGCTCCCGGACAGGGGCTTTCGATGAGCAGTTCTTC; cdr3_aa: CASRSRTGAFDEQFF
j_call: TRBJ1-1; v_call: TRBV28; cdr3_length: 11; clone_size: once; d_call: .; cdr3_nt: TGTGCCGTAAAGGCGGGGGCCGAAGCTTTCTTT; cdr3_aa: CAVKAGAEAFF
j_call: TRBJ1-5; v_call: TRBV6-5; cdr3_length: 14; clone_size: .; d_call: .; cdr3_nt: TGTGCCAGCAGTCGCGCGGGGGTAAGGCAGCCCCAGCATTTT; cdr3_aa: CASSRAGVRQPQHF
j_call: TRBJ2-7; v_call: TRBV7-9; cdr3_length: 13; clone_size: .; d_call: .; cdr3_nt: TGTGCCAGCAGTCAAGGACTGCTACGATGGCAGTACTTC; cdr3_aa: CASSQGLLRWQYF
j_call: TRBJ1-1; v_call: TRBV18; cdr3_length: 13; clone_size: .; d_call: TRBD1; cdr3_nt: TGTGCCAGCTCACGGGGACAGGGTTCTGAAGCTTTCTTT; cdr3_aa: CASSRGQGSEAFF
j_call: TRBJ1-1; v_call: TRBV5-1; cdr3_length: 18; clone_size: few; d_call: TRBD1; cdr3_nt: TGCGCCAGCAGCGCAGACAGGGGGGCTTTGAGCGGTAACGCTGAAGCTTTCTTT; cdr3_aa: CASSADRGALSGNAEAFF
j_call: TRBJ2-3; v_call: TRBV11-3; cdr3_length: 13; clone_size: .; d_call: .; cdr3_nt: TGTGCCAGCTCGTACCTACTAACAGATACGCAGTATTTT; cdr3_aa: CASSYLLTDTQYF
j_call: TRBJ2-1; v_call: TRBV4-1; cdr3_length: 15; clone_size: few; d_call: TRBD2; cdr3_nt: TGCGCCAGCAGCCCCCCCGGGGGGGGTTACAATGAGCAGTTCTTC; cdr3_aa: CASSPPGGGYNEQFF
j_call: TRBJ1-2; v_call: TRBV30; cdr3_length: 12; clone_size: .; d_call: .; cdr3_nt: TGTGCCTGGAGCAACATGAACTATGGCTACACCTTC; cdr3_aa: CAWSNMNYGYTF
j_call: TRBJ1-2; v_call: TRBV18; cdr3_length: 16; clone_size: once; d_call: TRBD1; cdr3_nt: TGTGCCAGCTCTCCCATTCCTGGGACAGCTAACTATGGCTACACCTTC; cdr3_aa: CASSPIPGTANYGYTF
j_call: TRBJ2-2; v_call: TRBV19; cdr3_length: 14; clone_size: .; d_call: .; cdr3_nt: TGTGCCAGTAGCAAAGACAGGAACACCGGGGAGCTGTTTTTT; cdr3_aa: CASSKDRNTGELFF
j_call: TRBJ1-2; v_call: TRBV7-2; cdr3_length: 15; clone_size: .; d_call: .; cdr3_nt: TGTGCCAGCAGCTTAGCAGGCGGCCCCACCGGGGGCTACACCTTC; cdr3_aa: CASSLAGGPTGGYTF
j_call: TRBJ1-1; v_call: TRBV27; cdr3_length: 15; clone_size: .; d_call: .; cdr3_nt: TGTGCCAGCAGTCCTTTAGAGGCGGGGGGCACTGAAGCTTTCTTT; cdr3_aa: CASSPLEAGGTEAFF
j_call: TRBJ1-2; v_call: TRBV24-1; cdr3_length: 12; clone_size: .; d_call: .; cdr3_nt: TGTGCCACCAGTGATTCACCAGGGGGCTACACCTTC; cdr3_aa: CATSDSPGGYTF
j_call: TRBJ2-3; v_call: TRBV5-1; cdr3_length: 15; clone_size: .; d_call: .; cdr3_nt: TGCGCCAGCAGCCCCCGACACGGTGACACAGATACGCAGTATTTT; cdr3_aa: CASSPRHGDTDTQYF
j_call: TRBJ2-2; v_call: TRBV5-4; cdr3_length: 12; clone_size: .; d_call: .; cdr3_nt: TGTGCCAGCAGCTTGTCGCGCGGGGAGCTGTTTTTT; cdr3_aa: CASSLSRGELFF
j_call: TRBJ2-1; v_call: TRBV6-2/TRBV6-3; cdr3_length: 14; clone_size: once; d_call: .; cdr3_nt: TGTGCCAGCAGTTACGGGACACCGGGGTATGAGCAGTTCTTC; cdr3_aa: CASSYGTPGYEQFF
j_call: TRBJ2-1; v_call: TRBV6-5; cdr3_length: 13; clone_size: .; d_call: .; cdr3_nt: TGTGCCAGCGGAGCATCACTAGTGAATGAGCAGTTCTTC; cdr3_aa: CASGASLVNEQFF
j_call: TRBJ2-3; v_call: TRBV4-3; cdr3_length: 15; clone_size: .; d_call: .; cdr3_nt: TGCGCCAGCAGCCAAGAAGGGGTGGGCACAGATACGCAGTATTTT; cdr3_aa: CASSQEGVGTDTQYF
j_call: TRBJ2-2; v_call: TRBV7-9; cdr3_length: 16; clone_size: .; d_call: TRBD2; cdr3_nt: TGTGCCAGCAGCTTCCTTAGCGGGAGTGAGACCGGGGAGCTGTTTTTT; cdr3_aa: CASSFLSGSETGELFF
j_call: TRBJ1-2; v_call: TRBV12-3/TRBV12-4; cdr3_length: 12; clone_size: few; d_call: TRBD1; cdr3_nt: TGTGCCAGCAGTTTGGGACAGGGGGGCTACACCTTC; cdr3_aa: CASSLGQGGYTF
j_call: TRBJ1-5; v_call: TRBV2; cdr3_length: 14; clone_size: few; d_call: .; cdr3_nt: TGTGCCAGCAGTGAGAACAGGGAAATTCAGCCCCAGCATTTT; cdr3_aa: CASSENREIQPQHF
j_call: TRBJ1-3; v_call: TRBV5-4; cdr3_length: 15; clone_size: .; d_call: .; cdr3_nt: TGTGCCAGCAGCTTCTTCCCTTACTCTGGAAACACCATATATTTT; cdr3_aa: CASSFFPYSGNTIYF
j_call: TRBJ2-1; v_call: TRBV20-1; cdr3_length: 11; clone_size: once; d_call: .; cdr3_nt: TGCAGTGCTAGAGGGGAGTACGAGCAGTTCTTC; cdr3_aa: CSARGEYEQFF
j_call: TRBJ2-2; v_call: TRBV5-1; cdr3_length: 15; clone_size: .; d_call: TRBD1; cdr3_nt: TGCGCCAGCAGCGAACAGGGGTTGACCACCGGGGAGCTGTTTTTT; cdr3_aa: CASSEQGLTTGELFF
j_call: TRBJ1-1; v_call: TRBV19; cdr3_length: 14; clone_size: .; d_call: .; cdr3_nt: TGTGCCAGTACCGCGACAGGTCTGAACACTGAAGCTTTCTTT; cdr3_aa: CASTATGLNTEAFF
j_call: TRBJ2-5; v_call: TRBV5-1; cdr3_length: 14; clone_size: .; d_call: .; cdr3_nt: TGCGCCAGCAGCCTAAGCGCGACCCAAGAGACCCAGTACTTC; cdr3_aa: CASSLSATQETQYF
j_call: TRBJ2-2; v_call: TRBV7-8; cdr3_length: 18; clone_size: .; d_call: .; cdr3_nt: TGTGCCAGCAGCTTAGTGGGGGGGACAGGAGGAAGCACCGGGGAGCTGTTTTTT; cdr3_aa: CASSLVGGTGGSTGELFF
j_call: TRBJ1-2; v_call: TRBV19; cdr3_length: 13; clone_size: .; d_call: TRBD1; cdr3_nt: TGTGCCAGCACACCGGCGGCAGGGGGCGGCTACACCTTC; cdr3_aa: CASTPAAGGGYTF
j_call: TRBJ2-3; v_call: TRBV10-3; cdr3_length: 14; clone_size: .; d_call: .; cdr3_nt: TGTGCCATCAGTTCCCTACGGGGCACAGATACGCAGTATTTT; cdr3_aa: CAISSLRGTDTQYF
j_call: TRBJ1-5; v_call: TRBV18; cdr3_length: 13; clone_size: few; d_call: .; cdr3_nt: TGTGCCAGCTCACCAGAGGCAGATCAGCCCCAGCATTTT; cdr3_aa: CASSPEADQPQHF